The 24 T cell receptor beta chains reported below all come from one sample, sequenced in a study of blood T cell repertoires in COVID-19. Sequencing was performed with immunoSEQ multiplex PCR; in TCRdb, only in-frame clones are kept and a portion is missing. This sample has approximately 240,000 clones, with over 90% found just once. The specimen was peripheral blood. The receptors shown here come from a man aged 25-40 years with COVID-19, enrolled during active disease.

For the CDR3, the DNA is TGTGCCAGCAGCTCGGGGACAGGGGATGCTGGAAACACCATATATTTT. Protein sequence: CASSSGTGDAGNTIYF. J is TRBJ1-3 and V is TRBV7-6; TRBD1 matches at 10 bases. Germline CDR1 and CDR2: SGHVS and FNYEAQ. The CDR3 runs to 16 residues. The ends lost 4 bases at V and 2 bases at J; junction bases unmatched: 5.

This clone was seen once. In nucleotides, the CDR3 is TGTGCCAGCAGCCCCCAAACTAGCGGGGGGGCCAACGTCCTGACTTTC. Residues: CASSPQTSGGANVLTF. V gene TRBV7-7 combines with J gene TRBJ2-6, with 9 bases aligning to TRBD2. Germline V gene sequence: CDR1 SSHAT, CDR2 FNYEAQ (reference sequence). The J segment lost 4 bases and the V segment lost 5 bases, leaving 6 bases of the junction unmatched. The CDR3 totals 16 residues.

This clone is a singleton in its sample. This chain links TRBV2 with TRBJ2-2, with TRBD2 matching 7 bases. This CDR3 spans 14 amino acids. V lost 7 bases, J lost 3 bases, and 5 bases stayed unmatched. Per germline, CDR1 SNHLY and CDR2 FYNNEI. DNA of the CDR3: TGTGCCAGCAAAGCGGGGTATTACACCGGGGAGCTGTTTTTT. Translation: CASKAGYYTGELFF. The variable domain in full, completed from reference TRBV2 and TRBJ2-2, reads EPEVTQTPSHQVTQMGQEVILRCVPISNHLYFYWYRQILGQKVEFLVSFYNNEISEKSEIFDDQFSVERPDGSNFTLKIRSTKLEDSAMYFCASKAGYYTGELFFGEGSRLTVL.

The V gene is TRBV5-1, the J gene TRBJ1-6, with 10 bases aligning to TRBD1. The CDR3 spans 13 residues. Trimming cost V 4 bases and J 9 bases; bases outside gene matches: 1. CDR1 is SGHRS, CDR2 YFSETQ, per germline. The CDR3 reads CASSRTGGSPLHF. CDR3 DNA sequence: TGCGCCAGCAGCCGGACAGGGGGTTCACCCCTCCACTTT.

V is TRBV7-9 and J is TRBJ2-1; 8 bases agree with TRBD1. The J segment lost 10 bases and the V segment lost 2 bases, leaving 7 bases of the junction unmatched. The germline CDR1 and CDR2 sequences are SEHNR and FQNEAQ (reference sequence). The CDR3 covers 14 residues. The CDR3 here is CASSLNQGAGEQFF. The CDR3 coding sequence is TGTGCCAGCAGCTTAAATCAGGGGGCGGGAGAGCAGTTCTTC.

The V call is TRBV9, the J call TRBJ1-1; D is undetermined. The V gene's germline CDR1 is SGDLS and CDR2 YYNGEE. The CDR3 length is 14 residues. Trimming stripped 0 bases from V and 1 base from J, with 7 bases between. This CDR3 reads CASSVDGGNTEAFF. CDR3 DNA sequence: TGTGCCAGCAGCGTAGACGGAGGGAACACTGAAGCTTTCTTT. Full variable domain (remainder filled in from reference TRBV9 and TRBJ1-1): DSGVTQTPKHLITATGQRVTLRCSPRSGDLSVYWYQQSLDQGLQFLIQYYNGEERAKGNILERFSAQQFPDLHSELNLSSLELGDSALYFCASSVDGGNTEAFFGQGTRLTVV.

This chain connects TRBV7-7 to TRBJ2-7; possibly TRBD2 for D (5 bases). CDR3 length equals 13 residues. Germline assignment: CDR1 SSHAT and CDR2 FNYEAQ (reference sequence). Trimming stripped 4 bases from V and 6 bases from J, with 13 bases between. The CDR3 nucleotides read TGTGCCAGCAGCTCCTGTCGGGAATGCGAGCAGTACTTC. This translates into CASSSCRECEQYF.

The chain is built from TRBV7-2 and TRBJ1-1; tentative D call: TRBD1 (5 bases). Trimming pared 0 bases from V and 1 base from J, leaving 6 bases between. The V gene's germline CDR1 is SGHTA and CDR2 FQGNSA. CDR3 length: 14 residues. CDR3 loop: CASSLAQGNTEAFF. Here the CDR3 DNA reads TGTGCCAGCAGCTTAGCGCAGGGGAACACTGAAGCTTTCTTT.

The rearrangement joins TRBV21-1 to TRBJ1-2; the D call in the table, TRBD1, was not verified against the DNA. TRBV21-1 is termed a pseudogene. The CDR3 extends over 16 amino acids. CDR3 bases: TGTGCCAGCAGCAAAGGGGGGACAGGGGTATACTATGGCTACACCTTC. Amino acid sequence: CASSKGGTGVYYGYTF.

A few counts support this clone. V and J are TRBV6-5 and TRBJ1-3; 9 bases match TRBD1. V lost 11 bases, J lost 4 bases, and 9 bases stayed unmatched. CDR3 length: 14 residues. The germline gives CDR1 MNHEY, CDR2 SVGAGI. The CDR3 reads CAGWDRVPGNTIYF. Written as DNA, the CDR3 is TGTGCCGGGTGGGACAGGGTGCCGGGAAACACCATATATTTT.

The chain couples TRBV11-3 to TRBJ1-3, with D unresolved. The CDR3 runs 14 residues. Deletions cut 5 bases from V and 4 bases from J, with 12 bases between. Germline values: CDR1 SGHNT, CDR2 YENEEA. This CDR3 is CASSQKAEGNTIYF. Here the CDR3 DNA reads TGTGCCAGCAGCCAAAAAGCGGAAGGAAACACCATATATTTT.

The CDR3 sequence is CASSRLSGDQPQHF. DNA for the CDR3: TGTGCCAGCAGCCGCTTGTCGGGGGATCAGCCCCAGCATTTT. The V call is TRBV7-2, the J call TRBJ1-5, with D perhaps TRBD1 (5 bases). Germline V gene data show CDR1 as SGHTA and CDR2 as FQGNSA. V was cut by 5 bases and J by 5 bases, with 13 bases left in between. This CDR3 is built from 14 residues.

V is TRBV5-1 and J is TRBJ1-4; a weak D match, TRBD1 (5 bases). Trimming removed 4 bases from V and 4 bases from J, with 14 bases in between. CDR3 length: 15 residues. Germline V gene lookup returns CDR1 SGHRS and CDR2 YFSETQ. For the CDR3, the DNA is TGCGCCAGCAGCGTAGACAGCTGGCGTAATGAAAAACTGTTTTTT. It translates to CASSVDSWRNEKLFF.

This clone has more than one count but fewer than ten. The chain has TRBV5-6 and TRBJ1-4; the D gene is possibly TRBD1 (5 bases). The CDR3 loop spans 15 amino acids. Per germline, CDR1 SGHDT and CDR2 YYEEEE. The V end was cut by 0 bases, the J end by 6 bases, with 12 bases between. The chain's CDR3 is CASSLGVVGDEKLFF. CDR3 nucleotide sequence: TGTGCCAGCAGCTTGGGGGTCGTAGGGGATGAAAAACTGTTTTTT.

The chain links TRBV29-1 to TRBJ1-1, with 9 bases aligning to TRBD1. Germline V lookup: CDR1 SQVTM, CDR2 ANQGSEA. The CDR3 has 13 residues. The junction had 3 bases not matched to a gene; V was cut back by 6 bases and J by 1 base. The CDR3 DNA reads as TGCAGCGTAGAACAGGGGGCGAACACTGAAGCTTTCTTT. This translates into CSVEQGANTEAFF.

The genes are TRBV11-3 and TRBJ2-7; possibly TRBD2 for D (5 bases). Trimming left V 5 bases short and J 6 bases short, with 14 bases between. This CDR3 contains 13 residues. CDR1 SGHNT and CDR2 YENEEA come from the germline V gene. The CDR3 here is CASSQTRGAEQYF. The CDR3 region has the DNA TGTGCCAGCAGCCAAACTCGGGGAGCCGAGCAGTACTTC.

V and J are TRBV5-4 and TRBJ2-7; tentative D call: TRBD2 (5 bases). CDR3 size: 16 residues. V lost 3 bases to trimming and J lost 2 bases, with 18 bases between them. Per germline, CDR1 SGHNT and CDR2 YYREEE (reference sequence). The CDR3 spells CASSSAPGLETYEQYF. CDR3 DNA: TGTGCCAGCAGCTCCGCCCCGGGATTAGAAACCTACGAGCAGTACTTC.

The CDR3 spells CASRPLAGGTDTQYF. The DNA for the CDR3 is TGCGCCAGCAGACCGCTAGCGGGGGGCACAGATACGCAGTATTTT. V and J are TRBV5-1 and TRBJ2-3; 10 bases agree with TRBD2. The length of the CDR3 is 15 residues. The V and J ends lost 5 bases and 1 base, in that order; junction bases with no gene match: 4. CDR1 is SGHRS, CDR2 YFSETQ, per germline.

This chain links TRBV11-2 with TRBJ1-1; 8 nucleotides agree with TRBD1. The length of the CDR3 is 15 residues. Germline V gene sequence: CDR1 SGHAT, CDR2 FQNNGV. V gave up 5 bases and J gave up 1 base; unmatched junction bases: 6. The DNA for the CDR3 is TGTGCCAGCAGCAAAAACAGGGGGTCGAACACTGAAGCTTTCTTT. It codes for CASSKNRGSNTEAFF.

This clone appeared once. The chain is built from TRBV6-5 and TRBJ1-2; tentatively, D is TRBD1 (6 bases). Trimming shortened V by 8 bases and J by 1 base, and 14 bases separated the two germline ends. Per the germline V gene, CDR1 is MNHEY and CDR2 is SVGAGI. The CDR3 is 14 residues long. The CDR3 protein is CASCPKQGNYGYTF. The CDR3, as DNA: TGTGCCAGCTGCCCTAAACAGGGTAACTATGGCTACACCTTC.

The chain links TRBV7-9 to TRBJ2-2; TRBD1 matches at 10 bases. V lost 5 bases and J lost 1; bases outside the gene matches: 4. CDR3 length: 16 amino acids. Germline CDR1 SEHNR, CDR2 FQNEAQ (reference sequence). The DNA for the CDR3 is TGTGCCAGCAGCAGGACAGGGGGAAGGAACACCGGGGAGCTGTTTTTT. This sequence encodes CASSRTGGRNTGELFF.

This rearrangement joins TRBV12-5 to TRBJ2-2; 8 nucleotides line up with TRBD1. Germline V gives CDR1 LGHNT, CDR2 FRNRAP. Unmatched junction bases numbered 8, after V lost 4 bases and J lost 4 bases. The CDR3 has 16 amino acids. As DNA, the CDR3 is TGTGCTAGTGGTTGGGACCCAGGGGGCTCCACCGGGGAGCTGTTTTTT. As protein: CASGWDPGGSTGELFF.

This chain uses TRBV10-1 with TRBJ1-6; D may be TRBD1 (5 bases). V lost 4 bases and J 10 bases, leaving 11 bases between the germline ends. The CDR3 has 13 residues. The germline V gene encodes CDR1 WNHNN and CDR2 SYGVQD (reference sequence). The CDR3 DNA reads TGCGCCAGCAGTGGCGGGGCGCGGTCACCCCTCCACTTT. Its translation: CASSGGARSPLHF.

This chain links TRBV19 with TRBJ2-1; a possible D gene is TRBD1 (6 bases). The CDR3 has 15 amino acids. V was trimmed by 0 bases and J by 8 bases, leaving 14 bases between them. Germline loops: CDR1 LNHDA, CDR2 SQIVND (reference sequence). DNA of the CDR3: TGTGCCAGTAGTATAGATGTGGGACAAAGAGATGAGCAGTTCTTC. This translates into CASSIDVGQRDEQFF.